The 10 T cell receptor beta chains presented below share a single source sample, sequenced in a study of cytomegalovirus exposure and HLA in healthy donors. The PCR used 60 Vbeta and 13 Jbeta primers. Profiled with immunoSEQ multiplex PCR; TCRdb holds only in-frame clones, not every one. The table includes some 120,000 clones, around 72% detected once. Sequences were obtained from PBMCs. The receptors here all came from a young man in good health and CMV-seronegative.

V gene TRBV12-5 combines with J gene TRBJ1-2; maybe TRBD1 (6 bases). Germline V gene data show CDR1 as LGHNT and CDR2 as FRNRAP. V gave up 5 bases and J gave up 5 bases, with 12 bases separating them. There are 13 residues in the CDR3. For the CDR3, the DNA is TGTGCTAGTGGTACACAGGGATTATATGGCTACACCTTC. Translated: CASGTQGLYGYTF.

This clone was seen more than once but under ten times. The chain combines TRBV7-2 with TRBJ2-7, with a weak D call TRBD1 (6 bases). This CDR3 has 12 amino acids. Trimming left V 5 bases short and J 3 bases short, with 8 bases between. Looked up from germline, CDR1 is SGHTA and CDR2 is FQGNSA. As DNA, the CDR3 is TGTGCCAGCAGCCCCAGGGGCTACGAGCAGTACTTC. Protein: CASSPRGYEQYF.

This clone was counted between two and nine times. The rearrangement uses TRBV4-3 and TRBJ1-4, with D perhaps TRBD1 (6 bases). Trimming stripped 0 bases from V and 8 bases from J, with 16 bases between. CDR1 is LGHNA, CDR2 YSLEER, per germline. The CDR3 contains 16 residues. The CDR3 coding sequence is TGCGCCAGCAGCCAAGATCCCCACAGGGAAGGAGAAAAACTGTTTTTT. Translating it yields CASSQDPHREGEKLFF.

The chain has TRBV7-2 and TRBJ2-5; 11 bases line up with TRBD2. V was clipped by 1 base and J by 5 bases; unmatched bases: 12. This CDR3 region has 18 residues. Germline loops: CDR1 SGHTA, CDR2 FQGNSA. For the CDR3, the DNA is TGTGCCAGCAGCTTAGTGGTTGTTAGCGGGGGGGCCGCCGAGACCCAGTACTTC. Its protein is CASSLVVVSGGAAETQYF.

CDR3 in DNA: TGTGCCAGCAGCTTAGACCGGGTTTCGAATGAGCAGTTCTTC. Translating gives CASSLDRVSNEQFF. This rearrangement joins TRBV11-3 to TRBJ2-1; no clear D. The CDR3 contains 14 residues. Deletions cut 0 bases from V and 7 bases from J, with 10 bases between. CDR1 and CDR2 (germline): SGHNT, YENEEA. Together with reference TRBV11-3 and TRBJ2-1, the CDR3 gives the full variable domain: EAGVVQSPRYKIIEKKQPVAFWCNPISGHNTLYWYLQNLGQGPELLIRYENEEAVDDSQLPKDRFSAERLKGVDSTLKIQPAELGDSAVYLCASSLDRVSNEQFFGPGTRLTVL.

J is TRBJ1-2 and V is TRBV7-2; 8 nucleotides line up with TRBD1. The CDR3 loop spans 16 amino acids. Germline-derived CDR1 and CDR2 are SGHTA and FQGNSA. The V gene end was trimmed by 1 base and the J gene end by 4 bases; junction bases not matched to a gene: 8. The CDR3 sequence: CASSLDLDRATYGYTF. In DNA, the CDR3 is TGTGCCAGCAGCTTAGACCTGGACAGGGCCACCTATGGCTACACCTTC.

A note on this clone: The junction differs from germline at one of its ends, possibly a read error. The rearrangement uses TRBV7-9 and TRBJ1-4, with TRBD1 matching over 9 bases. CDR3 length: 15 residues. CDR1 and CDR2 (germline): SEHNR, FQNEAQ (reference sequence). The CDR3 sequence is CSSSLERGQGEKLFF. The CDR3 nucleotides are TGTTCCAGCAGCTTAGAAAGGGGACAGGGTGAAAAACTGTTTTTT.

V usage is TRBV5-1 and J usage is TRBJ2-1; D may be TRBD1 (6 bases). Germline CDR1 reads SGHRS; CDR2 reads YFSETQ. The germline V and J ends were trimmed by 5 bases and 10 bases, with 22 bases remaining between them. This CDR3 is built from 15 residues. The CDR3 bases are TGCGCCAGCAGGATACTGTCACAGGGCGCCCCCGAGCAGTTCTTC. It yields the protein CASRILSQGAPEQFF. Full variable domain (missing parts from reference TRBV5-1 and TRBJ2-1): KAGVTQTPRYLIKTRGQQVTLSCSPISGHRSVSWYQQTPGQGLQFLFEYFSETQRNKGNFPGRFSGRQFSNSRSEMNVSTLELGDSALYLCASRILSQGAPEQFFGPGTRLTVL.

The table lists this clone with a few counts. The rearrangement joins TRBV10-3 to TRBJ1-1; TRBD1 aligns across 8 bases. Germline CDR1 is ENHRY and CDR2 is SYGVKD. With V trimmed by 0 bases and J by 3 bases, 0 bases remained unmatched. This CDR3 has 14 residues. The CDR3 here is CAISESTGDTEAFF. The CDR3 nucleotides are TGTGCCATCAGTGAGTCGACAGGGGACACTGAAGCTTTCTTT.

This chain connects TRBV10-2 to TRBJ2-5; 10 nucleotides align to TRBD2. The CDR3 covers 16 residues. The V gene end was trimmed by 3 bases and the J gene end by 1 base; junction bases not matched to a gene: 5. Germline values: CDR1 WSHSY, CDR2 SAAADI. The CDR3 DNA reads TGCGCCAGCAGTGACTGGGCTAGCGGGAGCCAAGAGACCCAGTACTTC. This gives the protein CASSDWASGSQETQYF.